These 20 T cell receptor beta chains came from one sample sequenced in a study of shared clonotypes between healthy human individuals. Generated by immunoSEQ multiplex PCR, the TCRdb table keeps only in-frame clones and is missing some. Of over a million clones listed, approximately 80% are singletons. The sample taken for sequencing was memory CD4+ T cells from PBMCs. Subset: CD45RA-negative fraction. These receptors were obtained from a man between 18 and 35 years old in good health. Some clones in this sample may be carry-over from other donors' samples.

This clone was seen more than once but under ten times. The rearrangement links TRBV7-2 to TRBJ2-5; TRBD1 agrees at 10 bases. Germline values: CDR1 SGHTA, CDR2 FQGNSA. V dropped 6 bases and J dropped 2; count of bases not matched to a gene: 6. This CDR3 is built from 15 residues. CDR3 loop: CASSRQGAGQETQYF. CDR3 sequence (DNA): TGTGCCAGCAGTCGACAGGGGGCGGGGCAAGAGACCCAGTACTTC.

The chain recombines TRBV14 with TRBJ2-2; 7 bases map to TRBD2. CDR3 length equals 15 residues. The V segment lost 7 bases and the J segment 4 bases; nucleotides outside the gene matches: 9. The germline V gene encodes CDR1 SGHDN and CDR2 FVKESK. In DNA form, the CDR3 reads TGTGCCAGCACCCATCTGGGAGGGCCCACCGGGGAGCTGTTTTTT. Translated: CASTHLGGPTGELFF.

The chain joins TRBV9 to TRBJ1-4; 11 bases line up with TRBD1. Trimming at V came to 0 bases and at J to 4 bases, leaving 8 bases not matched to a gene. This CDR3 comprises 18 residues. CDR1 is SGDLS, CDR2 YYNGEE, per germline. CDR3 in DNA: TGTGCCAGCAGCGTAGGGAGGACAGGGGGCGGAATTAATGAAAAACTGTTTTTT. As protein: CASSVGRTGGGINEKLFF.

The chain links TRBV6-1 to TRBJ1-2; the D gene is possibly TRBD1 (5 bases). There are 13 residues in the CDR3. Germline V gives CDR1 MNHNS, CDR2 SASEGT. The germline V and J ends were trimmed by 6 bases and 4 bases, with 12 bases remaining between them. The CDR3 protein is CASRQTEVYGYTF. CDR3 nucleotides: TGTGCCAGCAGACAGACAGAAGTCTATGGCTACACCTTC.

The V gene is TRBV25-1, the J gene TRBJ2-2; possible D gene TRBD1, 6 bases. Germline values: CDR1 MGHDK, CDR2 SYGVNS. The V end lost 2 bases, the J end lost 6 bases, and 10 bases lay between the germline ends. CDR3 length equals 14 residues. The CDR3 region has the DNA TGTGCCAGCAGTGAAAGGGGGAGAGCCGGGGAGCTGTTTTTT. The encoded protein is CASSERGRAGELFF. The full variable domain, completed using reference TRBV25-1 and TRBJ2-2, is EADIYQTPRYLVIGTGKKITLECSQTMGHDKMYWYQQDPGMELHLIHYSYGVNSTEKGDLSSESTVSRIRTEHFPLTLESARPSHTSQYLCASSERGRAGELFFGEGSRLTVL.

The gene calls are TRBV5-4 and TRBJ2-5, with 12 bases that match TRBD1. Looked up from germline, CDR1 is SGHNT and CDR2 is YYREEE (reference sequence). Trimming at V came to 0 bases and at J to 2 bases, leaving 2 bases not matched to a gene. The CDR3 runs to 16 residues. The CDR3 sequence is CASSLGDRGRQETQYF. For the CDR3, the DNA is TGTGCCAGCAGCTTGGGGGACAGGGGGCGGCAAGAGACCCAGTACTTC.

The rearrangement links TRBV5-1 to TRBJ2-7; D perhaps matches TRBD1 (6 bases). V shed 0 bases and J shed 3 bases, with 13 bases lying between them. Looked up from germline, CDR1 is SGHRS and CDR2 is YFSETQ. The CDR3 totals 15 residues. The CDR3 DNA reads TGCGCCAGCAGCTTGGCCGGGACAACGCTCTACGAGCAGTACTTC. Translation: CASSLAGTTLYEQYF.

This clone was seen a few times. The chain combines TRBV5-1 with TRBJ2-2; D is ambiguous. The CDR3 has 14 residues. Germline CDR1 is SGHRS and CDR2 is YFSETQ. V lost 4 bases to trimming and J lost 2 bases, with 9 bases between them. This CDR3 reads CASSQDPNTGELFF. CDR3 in DNA: TGCGCCAGCAGCCAAGACCCCAACACCGGGGAGCTGTTTTTT. Combining the CDR3 with reference TRBV5-1 and TRBJ2-2 gives the whole variable domain KAGVTQTPRYLIKTRGQQVTLSCSPISGHRSVSWYQQTPGQGLQFLFEYFSETQRNKGNFPGRFSGRQFSNSRSEMNVSTLELGDSALYLCASSQDPNTGELFFGEGSRLTVL.

This clone has only one observation. The sample has other DNA sequences that encode this CDR3 too. The chain links TRBV11-2 to TRBJ1-4, with D unclear. The CDR3 is made up of 15 amino acids. Deletions cut 1 base from V and 2 bases from J, with 8 bases between. The germline CDR1 and CDR2 sequences are SGHAT and FQNNGV. Here the CDR3 DNA reads TGTGCCAGCAGCTTAGGAAGGGCCACTAATGAAAAACTGTTTTTT. The encoded protein is CASSLGRATNEKLFF.

The rearrangement uses TRBV29-1 and TRBJ2-1; 9 nucleotides line up with TRBD2. Losses at the gene ends were 4 bases for V and 7 bases for J; bases not matched to a gene: 14. The CDR3 covers 16 residues. Germline-derived CDR1 and CDR2 are SQVTM and ANQGSEA. The DNA for the CDR3 is TGCAGCGTTGTCGTTAGCGGGAGCTCTTTATGGAATGAGCAGTTCTTC. Its translation: CSVVVSGSSLWNEQFF.

This chain connects TRBV28 to TRBJ1-2; weak D call: TRBD1 (6 bases). Looked up from germline, CDR1 is MDHEN and CDR2 is SYDVKM. The length of the CDR3 is 15 residues. Trimming removed 5 bases from V and 5 bases from J, with 18 bases in between. The CDR3 loop is CASSPGAHVNYGYTF. CDR3 DNA: TGTGCCAGCAGTCCAGGGGCGCACGTTAATTATGGCTACACCTTC.

This chain connects TRBV27 to TRBJ1-1; D is possibly TRBD1 (6 bases). V gave up 5 bases and J gave up 0 bases, with 10 bases separating them. Germline CDR1 and CDR2: MNHEY and SMNVEV (reference sequence). This CDR3 region has 14 residues. CDR3: CASSRGRMNTEAFF. In DNA, the CDR3 is TGTGCCAGCAGTCGGGGGCGGATGAACACTGAAGCTTTCTTT.

This clone was detected only once. The CDR3: CASIQGTSGHSTDTQYF. In nucleotides, the CDR3 is TGCGCCAGCATACAGGGGACTAGCGGGCATAGCACAGATACGCAGTATTTT. The chain joins TRBV5-1 to TRBJ2-3, with 12 bases that match TRBD2. Germline loops: CDR1 SGHRS, CDR2 YFSETQ. The J segment lost 0 bases and the V segment lost 6 bases, leaving 8 bases of the junction unmatched. The CDR3 is 17 residues long.

The genes are TRBV18 and TRBJ1-5; D possibly corresponds to TRBD1 (6 bases). The CDR3 has 17 amino acids. The V gene lost 3 bases and the J gene lost 4 bases, with 19 bases spanning the gap. The germline V gene encodes CDR1 KGHSH and CDR2 LQKENI. Written as DNA, the CDR3 is TGTGCCAGCTCACCGCCTGTGATGCAGGGGTTTAATCAGCCCCAGCATTTT. Its translation: CASSPPVMQGFNQPQHF.

The genes are TRBV28 and TRBJ2-2, with 7 bases aligning to TRBD2. Germline V lookup: CDR1 MDHEN, CDR2 SYDVKM. The length of the CDR3 is 15 residues. Trimming cost V 0 bases and J 6 bases; bases outside gene matches: 4. CDR3 amino acids: CASSLWSGRAGELFF. CDR3 DNA: TGTGCCAGCAGTTTATGGTCAGGGAGGGCCGGGGAGCTGTTTTTT.

This chain uses TRBV29-1 with TRBJ1-3, with unresolved D. Germline V gene lookup returns CDR1 SQVTM and CDR2 ANQGSEA. The CDR3 contains 14 residues. The V and J ends lost 7 bases and 0 bases respectively, with 13 bases between them. The CDR3 here is CSEEGQRSGNTIYF. CDR3 nucleotides: TGCAGCGAGGAAGGGCAGCGCTCTGGAAACACCATATATTTT.

Notes on this clone: Only one base separates this from a far larger clonotype, so it likely reflects a read error. The chain carries TRBV27 and TRBJ2-7; TRBD1 aligns across 10 bases. The germline gives CDR1 MNHEY, CDR2 SMNVEV (reference sequence). The CDR3 is 13 residues long. CDR3 nucleotides: TGTGCCGGCAGGGGACAGGGGTCCTACGAGCAGTACTTC. Translating gives CAGRGQGSYEQYF.

The gene calls are TRBV6-1 and TRBJ2-2, with TRBD1 identical over 12 bases. Per germline, CDR1 MNHNS and CDR2 SASEGT. With 4 bases clipped from V and 5 bases from J, the junction kept 8 bases outside the gene matches. The CDR3 is 17 amino acids. The CDR3 spells CASSGLGQGAHTGELFF. The CDR3 DNA follows: TGTGCCAGCAGTGGCTTGGGACAGGGGGCCCATACCGGGGAGCTGTTTTTT.

This clone turned up a few times. V gene TRBV6-6 combines with J gene TRBJ1-1, with unresolved D. Germline V gene data show CDR1 as MNHNY and CDR2 as SVGAGI (reference sequence). V was clipped by 3 bases and J by 5 bases, with 16 bases between them. The CDR3 is 15 residues long. CDR3 loop: CASSYMPQSRTEAFF. DNA of the CDR3: TGTGCCAGCAGTTATATGCCTCAAAGCAGGACTGAAGCTTTCTTT.

On this clone: A clone one base away is much larger, so this may be a read error. Other nucleotide sequences from this sample produce the same CDR3. This rearrangement joins TRBV5-1 to TRBJ1-3; D remains ambiguous. The CDR3 sequence is 14 residues long. V was cut by 3 bases and J by 0 bases, with 7 bases left in between. The V gene's germline CDR1 is SGHRS and CDR2 YFSETQ. The CDR3 sequence is CASSSDSSGNTIYF. CDR3 nucleotides: TGCGCCAGCAGCTCCGATAGCTCTGGAAACACCATATATTTT.